The clone carrying this T cell receptor (beta chain) was detected a few times. The antigen is undetermined. This sample stems from a study of cytomegalovirus exposure and HLA in healthy donors. Overall study findings and caveats: Association of a missense DCLRE1C variant with TCR beta V- and J-gene trimming was reported in a later analysis.

CDR1 SGDLS and CDR2 YYNGEE come from the germline V gene. V shed 4 bases and J shed 0 bases, with 11 bases lying between them. The CDR3 totals 14 residues. The PCR employed 60 Vbeta primers together with 13 Jbeta primers. Profiled with immunoSEQ multiplex PCR; TCRdb holds only in-frame clones, not every one. The table records roughly 100,000 clones, 60% to 75% of them present only once. Material: PBMCs. The V and J genes are TRBV9 and TRBJ2-7; no definite D call. This receptor was identified in a male donor in good health and CMV-seropositive. The CDR3 DNA is TGTGCCAGCAGCTCAGAGGAGAGCTCCTACGAGCAGTACTTC. It specifies CASSSEESSYEQYF.